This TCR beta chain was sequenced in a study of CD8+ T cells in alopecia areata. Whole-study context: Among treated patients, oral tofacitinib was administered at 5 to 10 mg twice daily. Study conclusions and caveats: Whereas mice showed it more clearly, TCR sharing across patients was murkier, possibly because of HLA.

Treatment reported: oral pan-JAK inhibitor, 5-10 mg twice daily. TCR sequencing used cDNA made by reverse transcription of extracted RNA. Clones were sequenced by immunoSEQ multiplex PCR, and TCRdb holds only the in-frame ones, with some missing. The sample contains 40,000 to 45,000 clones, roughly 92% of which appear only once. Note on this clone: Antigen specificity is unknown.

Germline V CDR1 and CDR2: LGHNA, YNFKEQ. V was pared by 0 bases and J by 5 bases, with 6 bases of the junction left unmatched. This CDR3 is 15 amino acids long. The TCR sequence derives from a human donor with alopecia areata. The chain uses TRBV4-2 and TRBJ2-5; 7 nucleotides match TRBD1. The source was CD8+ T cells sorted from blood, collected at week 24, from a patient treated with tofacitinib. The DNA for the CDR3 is TGTGCCAGCAGCCAAGATAGGGGGCAGGTGGAGACCCAGTACTTC. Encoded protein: CASSQDRGQVETQYF.